Detailed here is one TCR beta chain. Its matching antigen is unknown. Each of the patients experienced relapse following autologous stem cell transplantation, and their brentuximab vedotin exposure differed. Complete response, partial response or progressive disease constituted the best response categories observed. These data are taken from a study of PD-1 blockade in classical Hodgkin lymphoma. TCRdb keeps only in-frame clones here, not all; method: immunoSEQ multiplex PCR. This repertoire shows approximately 100,000 clones, about nine tenths found once; its top ten account for 2.8%. This CDR3 contains 15 residues. The germline V gene encodes CDR1 SGHRS and CDR2 YFSETQ. V lost 2 bases and J 6 bases, leaving 15 bases between the germline ends. General study results and limits: Complete responders entered with baseline diversity on par with newly diagnosed patients, the results showed. CD8+ TCR diversity did not rise significantly by C4D1, unlike CD4+.

The chain combines TRBV5-1 with TRBJ1-3, with D unresolved. This sequence was found in a human donor with classical Hodgkin lymphoma. Sequenced material: peripheral blood mononuclear cells (PBMCs), taken at baseline. CDR3 DNA sequence: TGCGCCAGCAGCTTCAGCGGGGTGGAGGAAAACACCATATATTTT. Its translation: CASSFSGVEENTIYF. The full variable domain, rest sourced from reference TRBV5-1 and TRBJ1-3, is KAGVTQTPRYLIKTRGQQVTLSCSPISGHRSVSWYQQTPGQGLQFLFEYFSETQRNKGNFPGRFSGRQFSNSRSEMNVSTLELGDSALYLCASSFSGVEENTIYFGEGSWLTVV.